These 25 T cell receptor beta chains were sequenced from one sample in a study of OX40 agonist ivuxolimab in advanced cancers. Generated by immunoSEQ multiplex PCR, the TCRdb table keeps only in-frame clones and is missing some. The sample yields 86,000 or so clones, about 90% seen once. Sequencing used CD4+ or CD8+ T cells sorted from blood, obtained in a trial of the OX40 agonist ivuxolimab. The receptors originated from an adult with an advanced solid tumor such as melanoma, head and neck, liver or kidney cancer.

This rearrangement joins TRBV30 to TRBJ2-2, with 12 bases that match TRBD1. V trimming: 0 bases; J trimming: 6 bases; junction bases outside the gene matches: 8. This CDR3 region has 17 residues. The germline gives CDR1 GTSNPN, CDR2 SVGIG (reference sequence). The CDR3, as DNA: TGTGCCTGGAGTGTACCTTGGGGACAGGGGGCCGCCGGGGAGCTGTTTTTT. Protein product: CAWSVPWGQGAAGELFF.

The chain couples TRBV6-5 to TRBJ1-5; D ambiguous. CDR1 MNHEY and CDR2 SVGAGI come from the germline V gene. Trimming removed 7 bases at V and 6 bases at J, with 13 bases between. The CDR3 runs 13 residues. CDR3 residues: CASTYRGSQPQHF. CDR3 DNA: TGTGCCAGCACCTACCGAGGGAGTCAGCCCCAGCATTTT.

This chain uses TRBV7-8 with TRBJ2-1; 9 bases map to TRBD1. The germline V gene has CDR1 SGHVS and CDR2 FQNEAQ. J lost 2 bases, V lost 5 bases, and 13 bases had no gene match. There are 18 residues in the CDR3. The CDR3 DNA follows: TGTGCCAGCAGCCGGACAGGGGTCTCACACATCACCTACAATGAGCAGTTCTTC. Its protein product is CASSRTGVSHITYNEQFF.

DNA of the CDR3: TGCGCCAGCAGCTTGGCGGGCCAGACTGGAAACACCATATATTTT. It yields the protein CASSLAGQTGNTIYF. The chain employs TRBV5-1 and TRBJ1-3; D is ambiguous. CDR3 length: 15 residues. The V gene lost 0 bases and the J gene lost 2 bases, with 9 bases spanning the gap. Looked up from germline, CDR1 is SGHRS and CDR2 is YFSETQ.

This chain links TRBV2 with TRBJ1-1; D is possibly TRBD1 (5 bases). With 5 bases removed from V and 5 bases from J, the gap between germline ends came to 12 bases. The CDR3 length is 13 residues. Looked up from germline, CDR1 is SNHLY and CDR2 is FYNNEI. The CDR3 loop is CASSTGTRTEAFF. The CDR3 DNA follows: TGTGCCAGCAGTACCGGGACTCGGACTGAAGCTTTCTTT.

The chain links TRBV6-1 to TRBJ2-5; the D is unclear. Per the germline V gene, CDR1 is MNHNS and CDR2 is SASEGT. This CDR3 region has 13 residues. The V end lost 2 bases, the J end lost 7 bases, and 11 bases lay between the germline ends. CDR3 sequence (DNA): TGTGCCAGCAGTGAATCTGGTGGGTTGACCCAGTACTTC. Translated, it gives CASSESGGLTQYF.

The rearrangement joins TRBV20-1 to TRBJ2-5; D remains unclear. The CDR3 runs 10 residues. The ends were cut back, 6 bases at V and 8 bases at J, with 10 bases in the middle. Germline CDR1 reads DFQATT; CDR2 reads SNEGSKA (reference sequence). The CDR3 is CSAALRTQYF. In nucleotides, the CDR3 is TGCAGTGCCGCCCTAAGAACCCAGTACTTC.

The genes are TRBV27 and TRBJ2-1; D not certain. The germline V gene has CDR1 MNHEY and CDR2 SMNVEV (reference sequence). Trimming cost V 4 bases and J 0 bases, with 13 bases left between them. The CDR3 totals 16 residues. As DNA, the CDR3 is TGTGCCAGCAGTTCGCCTTGGAGAGTCTCCTACAATGAGCAGTTCTTC. This translates into CASSSPWRVSYNEQFF.

CDR3 coding DNA: TGTGCCAGTAGTATCCTTGGCAGCCTCAATCAGCCCCAGCATTTT. Translating it yields CASSILGSLNQPQHF. The rearrangement links TRBV19 to TRBJ1-5; D is unclear. V was pared by 3 bases and J by 3 bases, with 12 bases between. The CDR3 loop spans 15 amino acids. From germline, CDR1 is LNHDA and CDR2 SQIVND (reference sequence).

The chain is built from TRBV2 and TRBJ1-2; 12 nucleotides align to TRBD1. V lost 8 bases to trimming and J lost 8 bases; unmatched junction nucleotides: 6. CDR1 is SNHLY and CDR2 is FYNNEI in the germline V gene. This CDR3 comprises 13 residues. The CDR3 protein is CASWGQGAGGYTF. The DNA for the CDR3 is TGTGCCAGCTGGGGACAGGGGGCCGGGGGCTACACCTTC.

The V call is TRBV29-1, the J call TRBJ2-1; 11 nucleotides align to TRBD2. The CDR3 is 14 residues long. The junction had 5 bases not matched to a gene; V was cut back by 6 bases and J by 4 bases. Germline V gene data show CDR1 as SQVTM and CDR2 as ANQGSEA. The CDR3 DNA reads TGCAGCGTCCTATCTAGCGGGAGGTACAATGAGCAGTTCTTC. Translating gives CSVLSSGRYNEQFF.

Written as DNA, the CDR3 is TGTGCCAGCAGAGAATGGGGGACAGGGGGCACCCCCTACGAGCAGTACTTC. Its protein product is CASREWGTGGTPYEQYF. The rearrangement links TRBV6-1 to TRBJ2-7, with TRBD1 matching over 12 bases. This CDR3 is built from 17 residues. The germline CDR1 and CDR2 sequences are MNHNS and SASEGT. V lost 6 bases to trimming and J lost 2 bases; unmatched junction nucleotides: 11.

This clone was detected only a few times. The chain is built from TRBV30 and TRBJ1-1; D is unclear. CDR1 GTSNPN and CDR2 SVGIG come from the germline V gene (reference sequence). Trimming shortened V by 5 bases and J by 0 bases, and 10 bases separated the two germline ends. CDR3 length: 13 residues. CDR3 sequence: CAWDAQLNTEAFF. For the CDR3, the DNA is TGTGCCTGGGACGCCCAGTTGAACACTGAAGCTTTCTTT.

J is TRBJ1-6 and V is TRBV5-1; 7 bases map to TRBD1. The junction had 3 bases not matched to a gene; V was cut back by 0 bases and J by 0 bases. CDR1 and CDR2 from the germline V gene are SGHRS and YFSETQ. The CDR3 totals 17 residues. CDR3 sequence (DNA): TGCGCCAGCAGCTTGGGTTCAGGGGGCTCCTATAATTCACCCCTCCACTTT. Translating it yields CASSLGSGGSYNSPLHF.

The chain recombines TRBV28 with TRBJ1-2, with TRBD1 identical over 9 bases. The ends lost 6 bases at V and 8 bases at J; junction bases unmatched: 10. The CDR3 consists of 14 residues. Germline assignment: CDR1 MDHEN and CDR2 SYDVKM. CDR3 protein: CASSLTQGARGYTF. For the CDR3, the DNA is TGTGCCAGCAGCTTGACACAGGGGGCGCGAGGCTACACCTTC.

This clone has just a few counts. V usage is TRBV2 and J usage is TRBJ1-1, with no clear D. The CDR3 consists of 14 residues. V was trimmed by 8 bases and J by 6 bases, leaving 19 bases between them. Germline V lookup: CDR1 SNHLY, CDR2 FYNNEI. CDR3 protein: CASGLNEWSAEAFF. The CDR3 nucleotides are TGTGCCAGCGGGCTAAACGAGTGGAGTGCTGAAGCTTTCTTT.

V and J are TRBV27 and TRBJ2-2, with D possibly matching TRBD1 (5 bases). CDR3 length: 15 residues. Trimming stripped 2 bases from V and 4 bases from J, with 11 bases between. Per the germline V gene, CDR1 is MNHEY and CDR2 is SMNVEV (reference sequence). CDR3 region: CASSLNSRVTGELFF. In nucleotides, the CDR3 is TGTGCCAGCAGTTTAAATTCCAGGGTCACCGGGGAGCTGTTTTTT.

In its sample, this clone ranks as medium-sized (0.01 to 0.1%). The chain links TRBV10-1 to TRBJ1-1; D is unresolved. Per germline, CDR1 WNHNN and CDR2 SYGVQD (reference sequence). The CDR3 covers 12 residues. V was trimmed by 0 bases and J by 10 bases, leaving 9 bases between them. The CDR3 loop reads CASSESSGGAFF. CDR3 bases: TGCGCCAGCAGTGAGTCTTCCGGTGGAGCTTTCTTT.

This chain joins TRBV6-4 and TRBJ2-2; D is uncertain. Trimming pared 0 bases from V and 1 base from J, leaving 6 bases between. This CDR3 is 15 amino acids long. The germline gives CDR1 MRHNA, CDR2 SNTAGT. The CDR3 DNA reads as TGTGCCAGCAGTGACTCAGGGCTGAACACCGGGGAGCTGTTTTTT. This sequence encodes CASSDSGLNTGELFF.

This clone was seen repeatedly, ten times or more. The rearrangement links TRBV2 to TRBJ2-5; 9 bases fit TRBD2. The CDR3 runs to 15 residues. Trimming cost V 6 bases and J 3 bases; bases outside gene matches: 8. Germline values: CDR1 SNHLY, CDR2 FYNNEI. CDR3 in amino acids: CASRRTSVKEETQYF. The CDR3 DNA reads TGTGCCAGCAGGAGGACTAGCGTTAAAGAAGAGACCCAGTACTTC.

The genes are TRBV30 and TRBJ2-1; 10 bases align to TRBD2. With 1 base clipped from V and 8 bases from J, the junction kept 2 bases outside the gene matches. This CDR3 contains 13 residues. Germline values: CDR1 GTSNPN, CDR2 SVGIG (reference sequence). CDR3: CAWSGLAGDEQFF. Written as DNA, the CDR3 is TGTGCCTGGAGTGGGCTAGCGGGAGATGAGCAGTTCTTC.

The chain employs TRBV10-3 and TRBJ2-5; TRBD1 aligns across 7 bases. The CDR3 length is 13 residues. The germline V gene encodes CDR1 ENHRY and CDR2 SYGVKD. V lost 5 bases to trimming and J lost 1 base; unmatched junction nucleotides: 1. The CDR3: CAISRDSQETQYF. CDR3 nucleotide sequence: TGTGCCATCAGTCGGGACAGCCAAGAGACCCAGTACTTC.

The CDR3 protein is CASIPGQNTGELFF. In DNA form, the CDR3 reads TGTGCCAGCATCCCGGGACAGAACACCGGGGAGCTGTTTTTT. This rearrangement joins TRBV28 to TRBJ2-2; D is perhaps TRBD1 (6 bases). Per germline, CDR1 MDHEN and CDR2 SYDVKM. CDR3 length: 14 amino acids. The V and J ends lost 7 bases and 1 base respectively, with 10 bases between them.

This clone was detected once. V is TRBV6-1 and J is TRBJ1-1; 7 bases fit TRBD1. V shed 6 bases, J shed 1 base, and the junction held 5 bases outside the gene matches. This CDR3 is built from 14 residues. The germline V gene has CDR1 MNHNS and CDR2 SASEGT. This CDR3 is CASSHGQANTEAFF. The CDR3 region has the DNA TGTGCCAGCAGCCACGGACAGGCGAACACTGAAGCTTTCTTT.

V usage is TRBV6-4 and J usage is TRBJ1-4, with D possibly being TRBD1 (6 bases). Germline V gene lookup returns CDR1 MRHNA and CDR2 SNTAGT. Trimming removed 6 bases from V and 2 bases from J, with 13 bases in between. CDR3 size: 15 residues. For the CDR3, the DNA is TGTGCCAGCAGACCAACAGGGCTGACTAATGAAAAACTGTTTTTT. This codes for CASRPTGLTNEKLFF.